This TCR beta chain appears in the sequencing data of a study of T cell repertoires in cytomegalovirus infection (dated by TCRdb to about 2019). Turning to the overall study: Recently identified HLA-C-restricted CMV epitopes, whose presentation resists viral immunomodulation, were targeted by peptide stimulations together with well-studied HLA-B-restricted epitopes. Because public TCR beta signatures pointed to carriage of CMV infection together with the matching HLA type, the HLA type of each donor mattered for the analysis. Broad study findings and their caveats: In both this cohort and an independent roughly 330-donor cohort, the cumulative frequency of public TCR beta family members distinguished carriers of CMV infection plus the relevant HLA type. The ex vivo response was dominated by HLA-C-restricted CMV-specific TCR beta clonotypes, and the single most frequent clonotype in two of eight donors was supplied by these HLA-C-restricted clonotypes.

Via the germline V gene, CDR1 is KGHSH and CDR2 LQKENI. The CDR3 starts with the cysteine, ends with the phenylalanine, and has 17 residues. Solely the CDR3 DNA is kept, with 51 bases framed from the first base. V is reduced by 3 bases and J by 3 bases, leaving a spacing of 20 bases between them. Read against the paper, the sample's treatment or condition label means: in vitro stimulation with specific CMV peptide epitopes to enrich CMV-specific T cells. Comment on this clonotype: The antigen this receptor binds is unknown. The input lacks base qualities; no much larger clone sits a single base away.

These reads were obtained on an Illumina HiSeq 1500. Clones were called with MiXCR by TCRdb after fastp trimmed the public reads at Q25, and only in-frame beta chains were retained. For every CDR3 protein sequence, its rows merge into one entry that carries the most common genes and DNA. The sample table shows approximately 120,000 distinct CDR3 sequences, and around 29% are seen once. The ten largest account for around 80% of the sample. This receptor chain uses TRBV18 and TRBJ1-2, with TRBD1 tentatively as D gene (6 bases match). Sequencing was performed on CD8+ T cells from cultured PBMCs, taken from culture after CMV antigen stimulation. The clonotype originates from a human donor in good health (CMV status not recorded). Some clones in this sample may be carry-over from other donors' samples. CDR3 protein: CASSPAPGTPSDYGYTF. The nucleotide sequence reads as follows: TGTGCCAGCTCACCCGCCCCCGGGACACCCTCGGACTATGGCTACACCTTC. Outside the CDR3, residues come from the reference TRBV18 and TRBJ1-2 proteins, so the full variable domain is: NAGVMQNPRHLVRRRGQEARLRCSPMKGHSHVYWYRQLPEEGLKFMVYLQKENIIDESGMPKERFSAEFPKEGPSILRIQQVVRGDSAAYFCASSPAPGTPSDYGYTFGSGTRLTVV.